This T cell receptor (beta chain) comes out of a study of cytomegalovirus exposure and HLA in healthy donors (TCRdb year 2017). About the full investigation: An earlier analysis of approximately 590 of the donors reported roughly 270 Gb of sequence data and 120 million or so unique TCR beta sequences from some 180 million T cells. HLA typing covered class I and class II loci at four-digit resolution. Several DR-DQ haplotypes were treated as single units for association and clustering because of strong linkage in the cohort. Alongside the repertoire data, information on donor age, sex, ethnicity and CMV serostatus was compiled. Along with the 666-subject first cohort, a separate validation cohort of 120 different subjects was used. Using immunosequencing, the study profiled T cell repertoires from around 680 subjects and related those repertoires to cytomegalovirus serostatus. Rather than drawing on any new phenotypic data, the later analysis identified candidate immune exposures from TCR beta sequences and the way those sequences occurred across donors. The study combined high-throughput TCR immunosequencing, statistical association of individual TCRs with disease status, and machine learning to predict cytomegalovirus infection status. In an earlier analysis of 500 to 650 of the donors, high-throughput TCR beta sequencing was used to judge whether each TCR beta V gene segment behaved as functional or pseudogenic. Typing coverage differed by locus: A, B, C, DRB1 and DQB1 were typed in about 620-630 donors, DQA1 in 500 to 550, DPA1 in around 610, and DPB1 in 450 to 480. A later genetic analysis used genome-wide SNP genotypes for about 60% of the roughly 700 donors, treating that subset as a discovery cohort. The aim of the study was to test whether cataloging public T cell receptors could identify signatures of past pathogen exposure. Of the roughly 400 genotyped donors, over 65% fell in the genetic ancestry cluster associated with self-reported Caucasian donors. All discovery cohort repertoires had been generated on a single sequencing platform. An early release covering approximately 600 HLA-typed donors comprised about 300 gigabases of sequencing data and around 86 million unique TCR sequences. To study patterns of TCR occurrence, a later analysis re-analyzed previously published TCR beta repertoires from around 700 donors and added high-resolution HLA genotyping. Across about 370 genotyped donors of the cohort, an average of roughly 250,000 unique TCR beta nucleotide sequences per donor were sequenced, and around 20% of those sequences were non-productive. The research as a whole found: A cluster of highly shared sequence variants was judged likely to be a technical artifact of the sequencing pipeline. In both the original and validation cohorts, the classifier was reported to diagnose cytomegalovirus status with high specificity and sensitivity. A later analysis found that HLA-associated TCR beta chains were more clonally expanded and had lower generation probabilities than equally common non-associated chains. CMV serostatus was the only immune exposure information available for the cohort. A few of the identified cytomegalovirus-associated TCR beta chains were confirmed in vitro to be specific for cytomegalovirus antigens. In a later analysis, about 17,000 TCR beta sequences were associated with specific HLA alleles at a false discovery rate of 0.05. Only TCR beta chains were sequenced in this cohort, and the absence of alpha or paired-chain data limited detectable features. A further reported finding was that TCR beta sequences accurately predicted the HLA-A and HLA-B alleles for most subjects in the first cohort. A later analysis found that most CMV-associated TCR beta chains appeared HLA-restricted, with HLA associations seemingly driven largely by CMV exposure. Sequencing depth was assumed to be roughly uniform across donors in the presence/absence analyses, though that assumption may not hold. The authors suggested that the approach could potentially be extended to other disease states and immunological phenotypes. Most TCR sequences were observed very rarely across donors, whereas some public TCRs were present in many individuals. A later genetic analysis reported fewer N-insertions in productive TCRs among donors in an Asian-associated ancestry cluster than the roughly 700-donor mean. Because some donors lacked HLA typing at each locus, the association tests relied only on the typed subset. Strong co-occurrence of HLA alleles, especially DR and DQ, made assigning TCR associations to individual alleles difficult. A later analysis found that TCR association rates varied across HLA loci, with DRB1 alleles showing the most associated TCRs and HLA-C alleles the fewest. Over 15 rarely observed V segments, including chromosome 9 orphons, were excluded from the earlier analysis of about 610 of the donors because counts were too low. Some IMGT-functional V segments, including TRBV6-2 and TRBV6-3, could not be distinguished by the 87-base-pair reads and were therefore excluded. A later genetic analysis associated a missense DCLRE1C variant with V-gene and J-gene trimming of TCR beta chains, and an independent cohort replicated the association. The study gave a list of about 150 TCR beta chains associated with cytomegalovirus. In an earlier analysis of 587 of the donors, most TCR beta V segments appeared in productive rearrangements about 87% or about 30% of the time, broadly matching IMGT annotations. According to a later analysis, parvovirus B19, influenza, CMV and Epstein-Barr virus appeared linked to several top co-occurrence clusters. Correlated functional status among segregating V segments might be attributable to linkage disequilibrium, but an unknown experimental factor could not be ruled out.

The CDR1 and CDR2 encoded by the germline V gene are SGHNT and YENEEA. Germline trimming amounts to 2 bases on V and 5 bases on J, with 11 as the count of junction bases outside the gene matches. From cysteine to phenylalanine, the CDR3 is 16 amino acids long. Of the read, only the CDR3 DNA is kept; its 48 bases are in frame from base 1. The cohort was made up of roughly 670 healthy bone marrow donors. Cohort members were all nominally healthy when sampled, although unrecorded immune exposures were likely present. The donor was CMV seropositive and was included in the group of 289 seropositive cohort members. A peripheral blood sample was provided by each donor, and peripheral blood mononuclear cells were used for TCR beta sequencing. Genomic DNA was extracted from the blood cell samples with the Qiagen DNeasy Blood Extraction Kit. As concerns this clone: Its antigen target is currently unknown. Qualities for individual bases were not recorded, and no much larger clone is one base off.

The library relied on the immunoSEQ multiplex PCR assay. The multiplex PCR relied on a mix of 60 forward primers for TCR Vbeta segments and 13 reverse primers for TCR Jbeta segments. Amplification of the CDR3 region of rearranged TCR beta genes was performed with a multiplex PCR assay on genomic DNA. On the Illumina HiSeq System, the amplified TCR beta libraries were sequenced as 87-base-pair reads. The authors' analysis ran thus. In a later analysis, 80 million or so unique TCR beta chains were counted across the 690 or so repertoires, and around 11 million of these chains were shared by at least two donors. Raw reads were error-corrected and collapsed into unique sequences with a nearest-neighbor algorithm that merged closely related sequences to remove PCR and sequencing errors. V, D and J gene segments were assigned by aligning CDR3 sequences to IMGT reference sequences. Each retained sequence needed at least a six-nucleotide match to both a V gene segment and a J gene segment. A rearrangement was called productive if the CDR3 had no stop codons and remained in frame with V and J, and every other rearrangement was called non-productive. CDR3 was defined by IMGT convention, running from the second conserved V-encoded cysteine to the conserved J-encoded phenylalanine. Sequences without an unambiguous match to a single V gene segment were excluded from the earlier analysis of approximately 600 of the donors. An earlier analysis of some 610 of the donors called V segments functional above 56.7% productive rearrangements and segregating when the between-donor standard deviation exceeded 5%. To diagnose cytomegalovirus status from the catalog of TCR beta chain sequences, a statistical classification framework was built. A later analysis assigned V and J genes by comparing TCR nucleotide sequences with IMGT/GENE-DB human TR gene sequences. In a later analysis, CDR3 sequences and most-parsimonious VDJ recombination scenarios were assigned using the TCRdist pipeline. In a later analysis, each TCR beta chain was defined by its CDR3 amino acid sequence together with its V-gene family, and reads lacking a unique V-gene family were excluded. As a way to deal with suspected cross-contamination and a sequencing artifact, a later analysis dropped roughly 620 nucleotide sequences that were highly shared and had low generation probability. A later analysis calculated a clonal expansion index for each public chain from normalized within-repertoire ranks of inferred template counts. A later analysis computed generation probabilities with a VDJ recombination model fitted to out-of-frame rearrangements, and checked the results against IGoR. In a later analysis, hypergeometric tests were used to score TCR-TCR, TCR-HLA and TCR-CMV co-occurrence, with a repertoire-size bias correction applied to TCR pairs. To estimate false discovery rates, a later analysis permuted the HLA or CMV assignments 20 times. A later analysis grouped co-occurring TCRs with DBSCAN, adding TCRdist sequence similarity when clustering within HLA-allele-positive subsets. Repertoires with fewer than 30,000 or more than 120,000 public chains, plus five repertoires with anomalous nucleotide sharing, were excluded from co-occurrence clustering. Imported from immuneACCESS, the table was reduced by TCRdb to in-frame sequences with V and J called. These copies leave out some clones; in studies compared against another copy, an unresolved V gene accounts for under half, and the cause of the remainder is not known. V, J and clone size reflect that table, while D and trimming were determined from the DNA. For this sample the table gives 150,000 or so clones, of which roughly 77% were detected only once. Jointly, the top ten make up roughly 7.1% of the sample.

The chain is encoded by TRBV11-3 joined to TRBJ1-2; 7 bases in the junction line up with TRBD1. Material: PBMCs. The TCR was taken from a man under 40 in good health and CMV-seropositive. The nucleotide sequence is given as TGTGCCAGCAGCTTACACCCTCTGGGACAGAGGTATGGCTACACCTTC. The encoded protein is CASSLHPLGQRYGYTF.